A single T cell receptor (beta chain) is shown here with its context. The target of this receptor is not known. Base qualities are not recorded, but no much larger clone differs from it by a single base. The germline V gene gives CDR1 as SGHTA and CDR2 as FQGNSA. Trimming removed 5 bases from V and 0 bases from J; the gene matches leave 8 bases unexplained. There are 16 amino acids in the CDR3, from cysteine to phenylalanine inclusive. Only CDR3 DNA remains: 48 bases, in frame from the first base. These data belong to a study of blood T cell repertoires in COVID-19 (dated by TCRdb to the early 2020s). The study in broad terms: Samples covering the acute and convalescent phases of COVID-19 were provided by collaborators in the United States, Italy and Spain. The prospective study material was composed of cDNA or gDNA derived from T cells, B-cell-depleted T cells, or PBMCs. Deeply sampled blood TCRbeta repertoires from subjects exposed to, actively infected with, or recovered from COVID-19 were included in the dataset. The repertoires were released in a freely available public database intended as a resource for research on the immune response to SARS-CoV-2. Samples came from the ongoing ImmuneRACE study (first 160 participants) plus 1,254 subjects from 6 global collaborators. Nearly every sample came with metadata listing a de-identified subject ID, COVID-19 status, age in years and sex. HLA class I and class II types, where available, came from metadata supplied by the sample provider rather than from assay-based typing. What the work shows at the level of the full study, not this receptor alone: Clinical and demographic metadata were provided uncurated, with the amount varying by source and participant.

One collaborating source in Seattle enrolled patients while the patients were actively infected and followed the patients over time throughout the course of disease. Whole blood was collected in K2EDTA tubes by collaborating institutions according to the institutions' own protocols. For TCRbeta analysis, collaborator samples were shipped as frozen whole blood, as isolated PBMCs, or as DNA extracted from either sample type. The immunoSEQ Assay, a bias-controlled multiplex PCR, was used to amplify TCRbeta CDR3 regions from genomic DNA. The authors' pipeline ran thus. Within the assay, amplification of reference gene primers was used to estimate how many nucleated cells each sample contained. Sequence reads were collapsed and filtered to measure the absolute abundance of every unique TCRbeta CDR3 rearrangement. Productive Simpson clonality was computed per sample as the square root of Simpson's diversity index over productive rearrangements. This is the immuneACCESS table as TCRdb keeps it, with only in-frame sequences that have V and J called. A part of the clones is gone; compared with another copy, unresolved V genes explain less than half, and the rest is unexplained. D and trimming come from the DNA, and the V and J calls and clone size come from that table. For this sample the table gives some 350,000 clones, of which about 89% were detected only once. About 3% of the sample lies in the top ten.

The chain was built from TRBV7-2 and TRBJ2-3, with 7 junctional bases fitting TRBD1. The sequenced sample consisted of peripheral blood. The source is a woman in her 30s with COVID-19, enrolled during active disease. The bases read TGTGCCAGCAGCAGCCAAGGGGGCCCTAGCACAGATACGCAGTATTTT. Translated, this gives CASSSQGGPSTDTQYF. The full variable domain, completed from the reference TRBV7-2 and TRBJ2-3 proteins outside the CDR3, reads GAGVSQSPSNKVTEKGKDVELRCDPISGHTALYWYRQSLGQGLEFLIYFQGNSAPDKSGLPSDRFSAERTGGSVSTLTIQRTQQEDSAVYLCASSSQGGPSTDTQYFGPGTRLTVL.